This TCR beta chain was documented in a study of T cells in Graves' hyperthyroidism and ophthalmopathy. V gave up 5 bases and J gave up 2 bases, with 17 bases separating them. The CDR3 totals 16 residues. Looked up from germline, CDR1 is LNHNV and CDR2 is YYDKDF (reference sequence). This clonotype was picked up a small number of times. Its antigen remains unknown. Diagnoses were made from clinical symptoms, serum measures (thyroxine and TRAb), thyroid ultrasound and orbital computed tomography. Regions amplified from RNA transcripts were the TCR beta CDR3 regions. The HTBI primer set drove a first-round RT-PCR of the TCR CDR3. TCRdb called the multiplex PCR reads again in MiXCR, with one record for every CDR3 protein. The sample records 480,000 or so distinct CDR3 sequences, 13% to 15% being singletons. Notes on the study in general: Ophthalmopathy could be told apart from stable hyperthyroidism with a 13 V-J model. Researchers found most expanded thyroid clonotypes above 0.001 in blood as well.

V and J are TRBV15 and TRBJ2-3; D possibly uses TRBD1 or TRBD2 (5 bases each). Sequencing used blood. This receptor was identified in a woman under 30 with Graves' hyperthyroidism. CDR3 bases: TGTGCCACCAGCGAGGGCCGGGGACCCAACACAGATACGCAGTATTTT. Translating gives CATSEGRGPNTDTQYF.